The 3 T cell receptor beta chains in this list originate from one sample, sequenced in a study of T cells in Graves' hyperthyroidism and ophthalmopathy. Amplification yielded TCR beta CDR3 regions, with RNA transcripts as the source. HTBI primers were used for first-round RT-PCR of the TCR CDR3. Each CDR3 protein is one row after TCRdb ran MiXCR on the multiplex PCR reads. Of approximately 640,000 distinct CDR3 sequences listed, roughly 16% are singletons. The sequenced material came from blood. Receptors were obtained from a woman aged 25-40 years with Graves' hyperthyroidism.

The chain combines TRBV6-1 with TRBJ2-7, with a possible D match to TRBD2 (5 bases). Germline V gene sequence: CDR1 MNHNS, CDR2 SASEGT. V lost 3 bases, J lost 3 bases, and 12 bases lay in between. The CDR3 totals 14 residues. The CDR3 DNA follows: TGTGCCAGCAGTGACGGCCAACTAGGCTACGAGCAGTACTTC. It codes for CASSDGQLGYEQYF.

The chain is built from TRBV20-1 and TRBJ1-1; D ambiguous. The V end lost 1 base, the J end lost 0 bases, and 15 bases lay between the germline ends. Per the germline V gene, CDR1 is DFQATT and CDR2 is SNEGSKA (reference sequence). CDR3 size: 16 residues. The CDR3 DNA is TGCAGTGCTAGAGTAGGTAGCTTTCCTGTGAACACTGAAGCTTTCTTT. Translated: CSARVGSFPVNTEAFF.

This clonotype was recorded a few times. The rearrangement joins TRBV5-1 to TRBJ2-1; maybe TRBD2 (6 bases). This CDR3 is built from 17 residues. Deletions cut 4 bases from V and 6 bases from J, with 23 bases between. Germline V gene data show CDR1 as SGHRS and CDR2 as YFSETQ. CDR3 region: CASSREIFGEAGNEQFF. The CDR3, as DNA: TGCGCCAGCAGCAGAGAGATTTTTGGGGAAGCGGGCAATGAGCAGTTCTTC. Full variable domain (missing parts from reference TRBV5-1 and TRBJ2-1): KAGVTQTPRYLIKTRGQQVTLSCSPISGHRSVSWYQQTPGQGLQFLFEYFSETQRNKGNFPGRFSGRQFSNSRSEMNVSTLELGDSALYLCASSREIFGEAGNEQFFGPGTRLTVL.